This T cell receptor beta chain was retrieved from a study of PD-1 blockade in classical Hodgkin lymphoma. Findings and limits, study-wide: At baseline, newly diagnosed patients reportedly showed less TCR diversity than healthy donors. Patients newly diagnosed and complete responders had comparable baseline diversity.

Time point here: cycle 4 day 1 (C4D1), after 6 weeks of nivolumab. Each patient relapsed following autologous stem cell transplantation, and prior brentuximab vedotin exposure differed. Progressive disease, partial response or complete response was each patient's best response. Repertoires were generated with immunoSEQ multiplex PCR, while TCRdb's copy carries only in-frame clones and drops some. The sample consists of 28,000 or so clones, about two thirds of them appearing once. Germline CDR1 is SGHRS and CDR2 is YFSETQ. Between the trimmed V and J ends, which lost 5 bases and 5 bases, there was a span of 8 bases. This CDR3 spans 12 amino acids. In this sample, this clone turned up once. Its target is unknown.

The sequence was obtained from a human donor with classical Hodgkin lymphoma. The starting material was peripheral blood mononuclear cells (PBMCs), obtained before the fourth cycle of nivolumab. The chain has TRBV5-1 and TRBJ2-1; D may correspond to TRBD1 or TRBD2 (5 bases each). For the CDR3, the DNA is TGCGCCAGCAGTTGGGGACACAATGAGCAGTTCTTC. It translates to CASSWGHNEQFF.